This T cell receptor (beta chain) emerged from a study of CD8 T cells in ankylosing spondylitis. MiXCR, run by TCRdb on the 5' RACE reads, gives a single entry per CDR3 protein. The data contain some 840,000 distinct CDR3 sequences, 10% to 15% of them seen just once; the ten biggest clones take up around 0.51%. Trimming left V 0 bases short and J 1 base short, with 13 bases between. The germline CDR1 and CDR2 sequences are ENHRY and SYGVKD. This CDR3 is built from 18 residues. Concerning this clonotype itself: What it binds is unknown.

Study-level findings and limits: Earlier studies detected some motif variants in reactive arthritis synovial fluid and blood. Within ankylosing spondylitis blood, a TCR beta motif made up of eight highly homologous variants appeared to be characteristic.

The chain recombines TRBV10-3 with TRBJ2-6; D ambiguous. The source of this sequence is a male donor with ankylosing spondylitis. Sample: blood, either unsorted or a sorted T cell fraction (not recorded which). The DNA for the CDR3 is TGTGCCATCAGTGAGTCGGGCACCCTTAGGTCTGGGGCCAACGTCCTGACTTTC. Its protein product is CAISESGTLRSGANVLTF.